Listed below are T cell receptor beta chains from one sample, sequenced in a study of shared clonotypes between healthy human individuals. TCRdb's table, derived via immunoSEQ multiplex PCR, lists solely in-frame clones and lacks some. The data contain under 1,900,000 clones, just under 99% of them singletons. Material for sequencing was naive CD4+ T cells sorted from blood. The receptors come from a man younger than 45 in good health. Each CDR3 is given with its conserved first and last residue. Fields, in order: CDR3 protein, CDR3 DNA, D gene, J gene, V gene. A D gene is named only where the DNA matches it firmly.

cdr3_aa: CASRRTRISYEQYF; cdr3_nt: TGTGCCAGCAGGCGGACTAGAATATCCTACGAGCAGTACTTC; d_call: TRBD2; j_call: TRBJ2-7; v_call: TRBV7-2
cdr3_aa: CSARQDAGYTF; cdr3_nt: TGCAGTGCTAGGCAAGATGCTGGCTACACCTTC; d_call: -; j_call: TRBJ1-2; v_call: TRBV20-1
cdr3_aa: CASSRTSRTSRWNTEAFF; cdr3_nt: TGTGCCAGCAGCCGGACATCCCGTACGTCGAGATGGAACACTGAAGCTTTCTTT; d_call: -; j_call: TRBJ1-1; v_call: TRBV27
cdr3_aa: CASSPSGTTVSGELFF; cdr3_nt: TGTGCCAGCAGCCCCTCCGGGACAACGGTTAGCGGGGAGCTGTTTTTT; d_call: -; j_call: TRBJ2-2; v_call: TRBV7-9
cdr3_aa: CASSRTGITDTQYF; cdr3_nt: TGTGCCAGCAGTAGGACAGGGATCACAGATACGCAGTATTTT; d_call: TRBD1; j_call: TRBJ2-3; v_call: TRBV2
cdr3_aa: CASSLRGGVETQYF; cdr3_nt: TGCGCCAGCAGCTTGCGGGGAGGGGTCGAGACCCAGTACTTC; d_call: TRBD2; j_call: TRBJ2-5; v_call: TRBV5-1
cdr3_aa: CASSPINEQFF; cdr3_nt: TGTGCCAGCAGCCCCATCAATGAGCAGTTCTTC; d_call: -; j_call: TRBJ2-1; v_call: TRBV28
cdr3_aa: CASSLPGRNYGYTF; cdr3_nt: TGTGCCAGCAGCTTGCCTGGACGGAACTATGGCTACACCTTC; d_call: -; j_call: TRBJ1-2; v_call: TRBV7-2
cdr3_aa: CASSLKGTGAGELFF; cdr3_nt: TGTGCCAGCAGCTTAAAGGGGACAGGGGCCGGGGAGCTGTTTTTT; d_call: TRBD1; j_call: TRBJ2-2; v_call: TRBV7-3
cdr3_aa: CASSLGGMGTQYF; cdr3_nt: TGTGCCAGCAGTTTAGGGGGAATGGGGACCCAGTACTTC; d_call: -; j_call: TRBJ2-5; v_call: TRBV28
cdr3_aa: CASSDPGLAKNIQYF; cdr3_nt: TGTGCCAGCAGTGACCCCGGATTAGCCAAAAACATTCAGTACTTC; d_call: -; j_call: TRBJ2-4; v_call: TRBV6-1
cdr3_aa: CASSLGGSPYEQYF; cdr3_nt: TGTGCCAGCAGCTTGGGAGGGAGCCCCTACGAGCAGTACTTC; d_call: -; j_call: TRBJ2-7; v_call: TRBV5-4
cdr3_aa: CASRRKVVSSYEQYF; cdr3_nt: TGTGCCAGCCGACGCAAGGTCGTCAGCTCCTACGAGCAGTACTTC; d_call: -; j_call: TRBJ2-7; v_call: TRBV27
cdr3_aa: CASSAELDTYSGNTIYF; cdr3_nt: TGTGCCAGCAGTGCAGAACTGGACACCTACTCTGGAAACACCATATATTTT; d_call: -; j_call: TRBJ1-3; v_call: TRBV25-1
cdr3_aa: CASSSPRSAYNEQFF; cdr3_nt: TGTGCCAGCAGCTCCCCTCGATCAGCCTACAATGAGCAGTTCTTC; d_call: -; j_call: TRBJ2-1; v_call: TRBV7-9
cdr3_aa: CASSLGKGLNSGANVLTF; cdr3_nt: TGTGCCAGCAGCTTGGGTAAGGGACTGAACTCTGGGGCCAACGTCCTGACTTTC; d_call: -; j_call: TRBJ2-6; v_call: TRBV5-4